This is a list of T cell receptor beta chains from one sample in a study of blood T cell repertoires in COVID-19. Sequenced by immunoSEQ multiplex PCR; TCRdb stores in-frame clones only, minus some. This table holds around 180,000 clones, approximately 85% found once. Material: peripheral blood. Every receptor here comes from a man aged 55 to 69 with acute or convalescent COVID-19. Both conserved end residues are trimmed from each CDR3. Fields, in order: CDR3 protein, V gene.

CDR3 protein: ASSSGTSGRGEQF; V gene: TRBV6-2/TRBV6-3
CDR3 protein: ASSLRQGAVGELF; V gene: TRBV5-1
CDR3 protein: ASSLEIRTGTSRRTGELF; V gene: TRBV11-2
CDR3 protein: ASSSRSTGANVLT; V gene: TRBV11-2
CDR3 protein: ASSLRQQNTEAF; V gene: TRBV5-1
CDR3 protein: ASRRGGRGAYEQY; V gene: TRBV6-5
CDR3 protein: ASRRTSGDNEQF; V gene: TRBV19
CDR3 protein: ASSQGRLAGITDTQY; V gene: TRBV3-1/TRBV3-2
CDR3 protein: ASSLASLGGGTEAF; V gene: TRBV5-1
CDR3 protein: SVSPGTGEETQY; V gene: TRBV29-1
CDR3 protein: ASSRGTSDNEQF; V gene: TRBV5-1
CDR3 protein: ASSPGTVIHEQY; V gene: TRBV5-1
CDR3 protein: ASRPGTGSPLH; V gene: TRBV6-6
CDR3 protein: ASSFPMQYGYT; V gene: TRBV12-3/TRBV12-4
CDR3 protein: ASSIRAASTDTQY; V gene: TRBV19
CDR3 protein: ATSRDPQGQSPLH; V gene: TRBV15
CDR3 protein: ASSLYGRGTEAF; V gene: TRBV27
CDR3 protein: ASSPTPGTTATGELF; V gene: TRBV7-6
CDR3 protein: ASEAGWNTEAF; V gene: TRBV28
CDR3 protein: ASSSPANTGELF; V gene: TRBV19
CDR3 protein: ATSRDLQGGEKLF; V gene: TRBV15
CDR3 protein: ASSYSIGSTEAF; V gene: TRBV6-2/TRBV6-3
CDR3 protein: ASSFSGDQPQH; V gene: TRBV27
CDR3 protein: ASSQLGTGGRNEQY; V gene: TRBV3-1/TRBV3-2
CDR3 protein: ASSYLTGNQPQH; V gene: TRBV6-6
CDR3 protein: ASSSFPTGRGIQY; V gene: TRBV7-9
CDR3 protein: AWSVRVKETQY; V gene: TRBV30
CDR3 protein: ASSEERGNTGELF; V gene: TRBV2
CDR3 protein: ASSGGMWTSNNEQF; V gene: TRBV9
CDR3 protein: ASSGQKGTEAF; V gene: TRBV19
CDR3 protein: ASSQVVRGTEAF; V gene: TRBV14